This section outlines one TCR beta chain sequence together with its context. This CDR3 contains 17 residues. Via MiXCR, TCRdb re-called the RT-PCR reads, giving one row per CDR3 protein. Among about 680,000 distinct CDR3 sequences listed, over 12% were seen once. V usage is TRBV12-1 and J usage is TRBJ2-4; the DNA was not used to check the table's D call, TRBD2. TRBV12-1 has pseudogene status. This clonotype was obtained from a female donor in good health, serving as a healthy control. What was sequenced was memory CD4+ T cells from blood. DNA of the CDR3: TGTGCCAGCAGCTTTGCCCCGGGACTTAGGGCCAAAAACATTCAGTACTTC. Its protein is CASSFAPGLRAKNIQYF.